Each of the 9 T cell receptor beta chains below was sequenced from the same sample in a study of molecular identifiers for immune sequencing clone quantification. TCRdb used MiXCR to reprocess the PCR reads, holding one entry per CDR3 protein. The sample lists over 65,000 distinct CDR3 sequences, roughly 25% seen once, with approximately 0.8% in the top ten. Sequenced sample: naive CD8+ T cells from blood, with Jurkat cell RNA spiked in. The subset is: FACS-sorted CD8+CD4-CCR7+CD45RA+ naive T cells. The receptors originated from a human donor in good health. Some libraries in this study had Jurkat cell RNA spiked in.

For this clonotype: A much larger clonotype is one base distant, so this may be a read error. This sequence joins TRBV7-9 and TRBJ2-7; the match to TRBD1 covers 7 bases. From germline, CDR1 is SEHNR and CDR2 FQNEAQ (reference sequence). The CDR3 has 16 amino acids. The CDR3 region has the DNA TGTGCCGGCAGCACCATACCCGGGACAGTCCTCTACGAGCAGTACTTC. Amino acids: CAGSTIPGTVLYEQYF.

This clonotype was seen a handful of times. CDR3 in DNA: TGTGCCAGCAGTGAAGCAGGGGAGAACACTGAAGCTTTCTTT. It codes for CASSEAGENTEAFF. This sequence joins TRBV2 and TRBJ1-1; D might be TRBD1 (5 bases). The CDR3 contains 14 residues. In germline, CDR1 is SNHLY, CDR2 FYNNEI. V lost 0 bases and J 1 base, leaving 6 bases between the germline ends.

This clonotype occurred many times. This chain uses TRBV28 with TRBJ1-1; tentative D call: TRBD1 (6 bases). Trimming took 3 bases from V and 0 from J, leaving 8 bases between them. Germline CDR1 reads MDHEN; CDR2 reads SYDVKM. The CDR3 sequence is 14 residues long. The CDR3 sequence is CASSFHRVNTEAFF. The CDR3 nucleotides read TGTGCCAGCAGTTTTCACAGGGTGAACACTGAAGCTTTCTTT.

V and J are TRBV30 and TRBJ2-7; no clear D gene. This CDR3 spans 14 amino acids. Trimming took off 1 base at V and 2 bases at J, with 12 bases between the two ends. Germline values: CDR1 GTSNPN, CDR2 SVGIG (reference sequence). In nucleotides, the CDR3 is TGTGCCTGGAGTGGGACCGGGTATACCTACGAGCAGTACTTC. Translating gives CAWSGTGYTYEQYF.

This clonotype occurred many times. The chain links TRBV30 to TRBJ2-2; no reliable D call. The CDR3 spans 13 residues. V shed 3 bases and J shed 1 base, with 6 bases lying between them. Germline values: CDR1 GTSNPN, CDR2 SVGIG (reference sequence). CDR3 sequence (DNA): TGTGCCTGGAGGTGGGGGAACACCGGGGAGCTGTTTTTT. Translating gives CAWRWGNTGELFF.

The chain joins TRBV11-3 to TRBJ2-3; no reliable D call. Germline V gene data show CDR1 as SGHNT and CDR2 as YENEEA. This CDR3 has 11 amino acids. V was cut by 6 bases and J by 3 bases, with 4 bases left in between. CDR3 sequence reads: CASSETDTQYF. The DNA for the CDR3 is TGTGCCAGCAGTGAGACAGATACGCAGTATTTT.

A note on this clonotype: A much larger clonotype is one base distant, so this may be a read error. The V and J genes are TRBV6-5 and TRBJ1-4; D might be TRBD1 (6 bases). The CDR3 extends over 16 amino acids. The ends were cut back, 5 bases at V and 3 bases at J, with 16 bases in the middle. In germline, CDR1 is MNHEY, CDR2 SVGAGI. The CDR3 sequence is CASSPIYGGPNEKLFF. The CDR3 DNA sequence: TGTGCCAGCAGTCCAATCTACGGGGGGCCTAATGAAAAACTGTTTTTT.

About this clonotype: One end of the junction does not line up with germline, which may come from a read error. This chain connects TRBV19 to TRBJ2-1, with 11 bases fitting TRBD2. The CDR3 consists of 13 residues. In germline, CDR1 is LNHDA, CDR2 SQIVND (reference sequence). Written as DNA, the CDR3 is TGTGCCAGTACCCGACTAGCGGGAAATGAGCAGCTCTTC. Its translation is CASTRLAGNEQLF. Together with reference TRBV19 and TRBJ2-1, the CDR3 gives the full variable domain: DGGITQSPKYLFRKEGQNVTLSCEQNLNHDAMYWYRQDPGQGLRLIYYSQIVNDFQKGDIAEGYSVSREKKESFPLTVTSAQKNPTAFYLCASTRLAGNEQLFGPGTRLTVL.

Only a few counts were recorded for this clonotype. The chain carries TRBV13 and TRBJ2-5; D possibly matches TRBD1 or TRBD2 (6 bases each). The CDR3 is made up of 16 amino acids. V was trimmed by 1 base and J by 4 bases, leaving 16 bases between them. Germline-derived CDR1 and CDR2 are PRHDT and FYEKMQ (reference sequence). Here the CDR3 reads CASSLAEKGGPETQYF. The CDR3, as DNA: TGTGCCAGCAGCTTAGCAGAGAAAGGGGGGCCAGAGACCCAGTACTTC.